This T cell receptor (beta chain) was recovered during a study of cytomegalovirus exposure and HLA in healthy donors. Study-wide findings and caveats: As confirmed in vitro, a few CMV-associated chains were specific for CMV antigens. The finding came from a later analysis; first-cohort TCR clusters tended to co-occur in the approximately 120 validation repertoires. Listed as cytomegalovirus-associated were around 160 TCR beta chains. The study found most TCR sequences rare, yet found some public TCRs in many donors.

Germline V gives CDR1 SGHRS, CDR2 YFSETQ. V shed 1 base and J shed 5 bases, with 9 bases lying between them. CDR3 length equals 13 residues. In regard to this clone: The antigen is unknown. Other DNA sequences in this specimen translate into the identical CDR3.

Generated by immunoSEQ multiplex PCR, the TCRdb table keeps only in-frame clones and is missing some. The sample lists 110,000 or so clones, approximately 85% occurring once. The sequenced material came from PBMCs. V is TRBV5-1 and J is TRBJ1-1; D possibly corresponds to TRBD1 (6 bases). The source is a young woman in good health and CMV-seronegative. The CDR3 is CASSLRGGTEAFF. CDR3 coding DNA: TGCGCCAGCAGCTTGAGAGGGGGTACTGAAGCTTTCTTT. The whole variable domain, remainder taken from reference TRBV5-1 and TRBJ1-1, is KAGVTQTPRYLIKTRGQQVTLSCSPISGHRSVSWYQQTPGQGLQFLFEYFSETQRNKGNFPGRFSGRQFSNSRSEMNVSTLELGDSALYLCASSLRGGTEAFFGQGTRLTVV.